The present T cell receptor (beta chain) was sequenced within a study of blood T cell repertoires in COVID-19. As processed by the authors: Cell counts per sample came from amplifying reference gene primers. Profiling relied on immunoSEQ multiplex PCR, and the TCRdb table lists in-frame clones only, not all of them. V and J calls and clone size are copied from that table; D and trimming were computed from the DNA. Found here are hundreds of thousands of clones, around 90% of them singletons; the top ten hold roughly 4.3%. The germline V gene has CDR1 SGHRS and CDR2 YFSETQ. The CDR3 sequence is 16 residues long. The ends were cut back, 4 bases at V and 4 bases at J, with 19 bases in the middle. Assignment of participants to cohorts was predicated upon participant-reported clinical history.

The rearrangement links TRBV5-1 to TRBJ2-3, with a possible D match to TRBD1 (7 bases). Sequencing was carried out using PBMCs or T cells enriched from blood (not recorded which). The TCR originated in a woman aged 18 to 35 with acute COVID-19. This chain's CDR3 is CASSLDGGGQADTQYF. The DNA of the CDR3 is TGCGCCAGCAGCCTGGACGGGGGAGGACAGGCAGATACGCAGTATTTT.